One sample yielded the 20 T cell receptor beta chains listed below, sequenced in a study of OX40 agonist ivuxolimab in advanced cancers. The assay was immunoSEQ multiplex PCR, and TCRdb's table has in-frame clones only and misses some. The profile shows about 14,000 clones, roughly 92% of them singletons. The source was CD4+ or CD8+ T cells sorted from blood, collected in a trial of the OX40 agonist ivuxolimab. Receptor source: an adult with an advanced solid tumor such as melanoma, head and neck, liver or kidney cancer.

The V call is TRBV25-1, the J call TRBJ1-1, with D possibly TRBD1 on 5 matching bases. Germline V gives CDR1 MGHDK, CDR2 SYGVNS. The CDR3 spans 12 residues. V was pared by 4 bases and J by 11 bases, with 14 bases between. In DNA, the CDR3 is TGTGCCAGCAGTGTCTTGGGGGATAGGGCTTTCTTT. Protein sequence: CASSVLGDRAFF.

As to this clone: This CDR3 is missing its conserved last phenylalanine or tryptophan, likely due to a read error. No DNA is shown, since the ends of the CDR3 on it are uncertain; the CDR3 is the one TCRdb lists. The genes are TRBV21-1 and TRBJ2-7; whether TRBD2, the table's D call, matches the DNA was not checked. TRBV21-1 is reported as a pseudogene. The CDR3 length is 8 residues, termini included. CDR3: CASSPLER.

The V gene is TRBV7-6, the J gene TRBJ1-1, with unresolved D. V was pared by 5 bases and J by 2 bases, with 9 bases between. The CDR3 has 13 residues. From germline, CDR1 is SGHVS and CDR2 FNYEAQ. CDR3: CASSAQINTEAFF. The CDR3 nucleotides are TGTGCCAGCAGCGCACAGATTAACACTGAAGCTTTCTTT.

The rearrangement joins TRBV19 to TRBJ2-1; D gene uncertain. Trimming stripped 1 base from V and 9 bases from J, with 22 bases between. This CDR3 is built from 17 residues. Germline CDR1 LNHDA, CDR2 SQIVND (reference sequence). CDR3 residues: CASSIGSSSPGLVEQFF. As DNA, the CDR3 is TGTGCCAGTAGTATAGGTTCCTCCTCCCCCGGCCTGGTTGAGCAGTTCTTC.

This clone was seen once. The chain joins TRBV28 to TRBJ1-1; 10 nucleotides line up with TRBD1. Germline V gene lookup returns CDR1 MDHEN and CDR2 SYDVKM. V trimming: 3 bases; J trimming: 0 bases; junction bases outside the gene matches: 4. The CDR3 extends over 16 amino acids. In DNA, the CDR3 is TGTGCCAGCAGTTTCGGACAGGGGGAATTGAACACTGAAGCTTTCTTT. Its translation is CASSFGQGELNTEAFF.

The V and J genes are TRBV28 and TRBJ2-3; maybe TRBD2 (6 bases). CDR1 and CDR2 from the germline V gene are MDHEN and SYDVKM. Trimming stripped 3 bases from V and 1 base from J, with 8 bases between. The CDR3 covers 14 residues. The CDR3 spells CASSFGGGTDTQYF. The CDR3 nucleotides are TGTGCCAGCAGTTTTGGAGGGGGCACAGATACGCAGTATTTT.

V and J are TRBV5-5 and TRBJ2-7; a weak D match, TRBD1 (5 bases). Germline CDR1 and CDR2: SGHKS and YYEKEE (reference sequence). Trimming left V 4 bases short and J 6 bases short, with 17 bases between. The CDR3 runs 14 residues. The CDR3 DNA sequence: TGTGCCAGCAGCCTATCTTGGGGCCTGGGCGAGCAGTACTTC. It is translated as CASSLSWGLGEQYF.

CDR3 sequence: CASSPSAGGSDTQYF. The CDR3 DNA sequence: TGTGCCAGTAGTCCGTCCGCAGGGGGCAGCGATACGCAGTATTTT. The V gene is TRBV19, the J gene TRBJ2-3; 8 bases are a match to TRBD1. The germline V gene has CDR1 LNHDA and CDR2 SQIVND (reference sequence). This CDR3 has 15 residues. Germline trimming cut 5 bases from V and 6 bases from J; bases unmatched to any gene: 10.

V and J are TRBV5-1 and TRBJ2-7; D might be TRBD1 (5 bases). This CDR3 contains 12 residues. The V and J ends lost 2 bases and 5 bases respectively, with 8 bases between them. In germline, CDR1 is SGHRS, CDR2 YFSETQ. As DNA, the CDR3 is TGCGCCAGCAGCTTAGGGGAAAACGAGCAGTACTTC. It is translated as CASSLGENEQYF.

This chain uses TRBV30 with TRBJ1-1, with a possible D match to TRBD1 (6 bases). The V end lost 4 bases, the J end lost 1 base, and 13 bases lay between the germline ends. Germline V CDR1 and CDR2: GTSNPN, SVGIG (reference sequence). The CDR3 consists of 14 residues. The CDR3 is CAWTLGRGNTEAFF. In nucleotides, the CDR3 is TGTGCCTGGACCCTGGGCAGGGGGAACACTGAAGCTTTCTTT.

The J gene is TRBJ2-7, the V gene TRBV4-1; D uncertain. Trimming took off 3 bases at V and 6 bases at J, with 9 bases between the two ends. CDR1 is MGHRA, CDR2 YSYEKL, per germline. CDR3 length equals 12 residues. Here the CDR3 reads CASSHHSTEQYF. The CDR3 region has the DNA TGCGCCAGCAGCCACCACTCCACCGAGCAGTACTTC.

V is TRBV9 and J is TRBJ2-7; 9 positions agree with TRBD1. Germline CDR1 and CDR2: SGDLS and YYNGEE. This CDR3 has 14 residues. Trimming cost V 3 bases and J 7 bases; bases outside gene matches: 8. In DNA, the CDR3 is TGTGCCAGCAGCGCAACAGGGGGCTCTGGGGAGCAGTACTTC. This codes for CASSATGGSGEQYF.

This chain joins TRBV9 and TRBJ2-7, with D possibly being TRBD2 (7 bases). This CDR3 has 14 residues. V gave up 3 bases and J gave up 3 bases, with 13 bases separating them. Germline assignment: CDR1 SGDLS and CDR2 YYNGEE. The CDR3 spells CASSAGGQDYEQYF. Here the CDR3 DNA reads TGTGCCAGCAGCGCCGGGGGGCAAGACTACGAGCAGTACTTC.

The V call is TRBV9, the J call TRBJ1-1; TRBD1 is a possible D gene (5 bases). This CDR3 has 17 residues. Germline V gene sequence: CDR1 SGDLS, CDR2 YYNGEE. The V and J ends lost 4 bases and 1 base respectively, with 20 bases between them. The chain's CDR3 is CASSPRGEMDWNTEAFF. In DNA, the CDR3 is TGTGCCAGCAGCCCGAGAGGGGAGATGGACTGGAACACTGAAGCTTTCTTT. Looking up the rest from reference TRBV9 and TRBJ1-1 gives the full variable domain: DSGVTQTPKHLITATGQRVTLRCSPRSGDLSVYWYQQSLDQGLQFLIQYYNGEERAKGNILERFSAQQFPDLHSELNLSSLELGDSALYFCASSPRGEMDWNTEAFFGQGTRLTVV.

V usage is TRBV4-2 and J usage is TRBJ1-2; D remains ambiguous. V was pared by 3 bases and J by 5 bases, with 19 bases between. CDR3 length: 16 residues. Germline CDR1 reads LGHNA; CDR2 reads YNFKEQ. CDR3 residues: CASSHPSEEERYGYTF. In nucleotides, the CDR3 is TGTGCCAGCAGCCACCCCTCGGAGGAAGAAAGGTATGGCTACACCTTC.

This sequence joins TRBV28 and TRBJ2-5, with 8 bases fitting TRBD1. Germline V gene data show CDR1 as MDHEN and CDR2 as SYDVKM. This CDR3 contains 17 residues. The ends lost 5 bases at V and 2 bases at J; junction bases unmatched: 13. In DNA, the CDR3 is TGTGCCAGCAGTCTCAGGTCGGGGACAGGTTTTCAAGAGACCCAGTACTTC. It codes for CASSLRSGTGFQETQYF. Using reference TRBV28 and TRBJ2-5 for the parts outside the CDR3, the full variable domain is DVKVTQSSRYLVKRTGEKVFLECVQDMDHENMFWYRQDPGLGLRLIYFSYDVKMKEKGDIPEGYSVSREKKERFSLILESASTNQTSMYLCASSLRSGTGFQETQYFGPGTRLLVL.

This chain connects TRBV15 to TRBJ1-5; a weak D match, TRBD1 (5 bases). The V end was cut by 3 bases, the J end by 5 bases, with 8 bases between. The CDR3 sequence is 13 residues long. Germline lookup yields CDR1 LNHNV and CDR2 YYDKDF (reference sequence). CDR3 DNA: TGTGCCACCAGCAGGGGGCAATATCAGCCCCAGCATTTT. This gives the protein CATSRGQYQPQHF.

CDR3 nucleotide sequence: TGTGCCTGGAGTCCCCCAGGGGGCGGCGACGAGCAGTACTTC. Translation gives CAWSPPGGGDEQYF. The chain carries TRBV30 and TRBJ2-7; 8 bases match TRBD1. The CDR3 sequence is 14 residues long. The germline CDR1 and CDR2 sequences are GTSNPN and SVGIG (reference sequence). The junction had 8 bases not matched to a gene; V was cut back by 2 bases and J by 5 bases.

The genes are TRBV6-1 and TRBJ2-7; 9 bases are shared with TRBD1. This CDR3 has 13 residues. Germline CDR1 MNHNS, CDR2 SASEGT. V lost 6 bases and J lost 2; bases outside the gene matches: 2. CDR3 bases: TGTGCCAGCAGGGGACAGGGCACCTACGAGCAGTACTTC. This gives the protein CASRGQGTYEQYF.

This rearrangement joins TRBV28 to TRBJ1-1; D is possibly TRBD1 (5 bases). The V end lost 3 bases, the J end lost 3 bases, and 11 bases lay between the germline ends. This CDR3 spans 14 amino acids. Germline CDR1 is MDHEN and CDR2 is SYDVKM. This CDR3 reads CASSLGRGDTEAFF. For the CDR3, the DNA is TGTGCCAGCAGTTTGGGGCGGGGGGACACTGAAGCTTTCTTT.